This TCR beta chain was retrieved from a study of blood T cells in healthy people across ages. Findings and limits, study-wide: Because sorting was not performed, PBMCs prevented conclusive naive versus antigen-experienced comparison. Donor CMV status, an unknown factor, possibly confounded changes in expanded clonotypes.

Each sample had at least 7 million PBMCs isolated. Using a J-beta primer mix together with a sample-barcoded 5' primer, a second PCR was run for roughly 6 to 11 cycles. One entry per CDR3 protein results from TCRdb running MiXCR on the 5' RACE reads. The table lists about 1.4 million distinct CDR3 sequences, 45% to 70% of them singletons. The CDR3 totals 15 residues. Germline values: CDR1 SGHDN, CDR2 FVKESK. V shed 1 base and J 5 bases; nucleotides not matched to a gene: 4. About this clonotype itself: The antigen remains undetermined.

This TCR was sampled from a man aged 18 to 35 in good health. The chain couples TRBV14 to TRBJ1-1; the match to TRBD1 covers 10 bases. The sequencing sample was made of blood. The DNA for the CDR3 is TGTGCCAGCAGCCAAGGGGACAGGGGACGGACTGAAGCTTTCTTT. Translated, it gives CASSQGDRGRTEAFF.